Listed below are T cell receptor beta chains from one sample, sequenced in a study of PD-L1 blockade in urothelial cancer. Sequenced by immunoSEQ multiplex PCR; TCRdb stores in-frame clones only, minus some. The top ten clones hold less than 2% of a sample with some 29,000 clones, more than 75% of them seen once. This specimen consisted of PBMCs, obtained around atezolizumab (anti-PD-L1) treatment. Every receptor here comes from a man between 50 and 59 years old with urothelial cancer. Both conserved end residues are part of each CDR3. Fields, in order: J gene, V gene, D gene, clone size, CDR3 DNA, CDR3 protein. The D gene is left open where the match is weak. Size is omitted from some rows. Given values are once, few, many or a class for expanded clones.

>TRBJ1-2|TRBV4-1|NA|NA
TGCGCCAGCAGCCCAGAAAGGACAGCTAACTATGGCTACACCTTC
CASSPERTANYGYTF
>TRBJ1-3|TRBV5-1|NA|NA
TGCGCCAGCAGCTTGACGGCTGGAAACACCATATATTTT
CASSLTAGNTIYF
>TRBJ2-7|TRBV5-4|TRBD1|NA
TGTGCCAGCAGCTTGGGGACAGGGGTCTACGAGCAGTACTTC
CASSLGTGVYEQYF
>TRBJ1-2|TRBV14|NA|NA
TGTGCCAGCAGCCAGTTTGCCCGGTTGGAGGGCTACACCTTC
CASSQFARLEGYTF
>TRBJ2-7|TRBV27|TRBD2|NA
TGTGCCAGCAGTTTTAACGTAAGACTAGCGGGGTTAGAGCAGTACTTC
CASSFNVRLAGLEQYF
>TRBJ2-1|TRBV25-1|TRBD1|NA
TGTGCCAGCAGTGGGCGGTACAGGGGTAATTACAATGAGCAGTTCTTC
CASSGRYRGNYNEQFF
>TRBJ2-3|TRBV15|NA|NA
TGTGCCACCAGCAGGAATAAGGGGGATACGCAGTATTTT
CATSRNKGDTQYF
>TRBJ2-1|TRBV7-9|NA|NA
TGTGCCAGCAGCCCTAGGAGGAGAGTGCACAATGAGCAGTTCTTC
CASSPRRRVHNEQFF
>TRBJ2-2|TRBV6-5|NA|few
TGTGCCAGCAGTTGGAACGGGGGGAACACCGGGGAGCTGTTTTTT
CASSWNGGNTGELFF
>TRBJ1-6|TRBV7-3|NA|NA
TGTGCCAGCAGCCCGCGGCGGAATTCACCCCTCCACTTT
CASSPRRNSPLHF
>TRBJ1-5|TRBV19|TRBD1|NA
TGTGCCAGTAGTCCGGGACAGGGGCTTAATAGCAATCAGCCCCAGCATTTT
CASSPGQGLNSNQPQHF
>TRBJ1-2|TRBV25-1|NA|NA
TGTGCCAGCAGTCCCCGGGAGAAAAACTATGGCTACACCTTC
CASSPREKNYGYTF
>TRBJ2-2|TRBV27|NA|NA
TGTGCCAGCAGTCGGCGGAAGAACACCGGGGAGCTGTTTTTT
CASSRRKNTGELFF
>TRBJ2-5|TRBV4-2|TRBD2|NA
TGTGCCAGCAGCCAAGGGCCCGCAGCGGGGGGGCAAGAGACCCAGTACTTC
CASSQGPAAGGQETQYF
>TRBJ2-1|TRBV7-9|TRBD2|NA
TGTGCCAGCAGGGGGAACAGCGGGAGGGCGAGGAATGAGCAGTTCTTC
CASRGNSGRARNEQFF
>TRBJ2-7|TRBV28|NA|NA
TGTGCCAGCAGTCTAATATACGAGCAGTACTTC
CASSLIYEQYF
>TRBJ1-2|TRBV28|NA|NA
TGTGCCAGCAGTACTAGCGGGGGGCGCGGTGGCTACACCTTC
CASSTSGGRGGYTF